The present T cell receptor (beta chain) was sequenced within a study of blood T cell repertoires in COVID-19. About the research overall: Some COVID-19 samples were acute and others convalescent; all came from the United States, Italy and Spain. The analysed material was cDNA or gDNA that came from T cells, B-cell-depleted T cells, or PBMCs.

Study processing details: Amplification of reference gene primers was used by the study to estimate nucleated cell counts. Here immunoSEQ multiplex PCR was the method, and the copy in TCRdb shows in-frame clones only, minus some. That table is the source of V, J and clone size, and D and trimming were worked out from the DNA. In the table there are about 160,000 clones, more than 85% of which are singletons. Seattle-derived patients entered the study during active infection and were followed longitudinally. The germline V gene has CDR1 KGHDR and CDR2 SFDVKD. The CDR3 extends over 15 amino acids. V shed 4 bases and J shed 0 bases, with 11 bases lying between them.

Sequenced input: peripheral blood. This receptor was identified in a man between 60 and 70 years old with COVID-19, enrolled during active disease. The chain is built from TRBV24-1 and TRBJ2-5; no firm D call. This chain's CDR3 is CATSDPVVDQETQYF. CDR3 coding DNA: TGTGCCACCAGTGACCCGGTAGTTGACCAAGAGACCCAGTACTTC.